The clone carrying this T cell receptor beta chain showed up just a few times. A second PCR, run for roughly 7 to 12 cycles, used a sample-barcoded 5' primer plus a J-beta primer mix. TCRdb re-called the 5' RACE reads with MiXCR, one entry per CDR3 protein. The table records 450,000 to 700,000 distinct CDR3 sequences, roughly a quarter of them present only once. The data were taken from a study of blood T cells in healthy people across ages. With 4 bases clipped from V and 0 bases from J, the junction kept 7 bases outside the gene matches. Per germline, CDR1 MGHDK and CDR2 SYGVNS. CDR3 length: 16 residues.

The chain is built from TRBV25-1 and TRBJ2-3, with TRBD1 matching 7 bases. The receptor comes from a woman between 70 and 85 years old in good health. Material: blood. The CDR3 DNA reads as TGTGCCAGCAGTGGGGACAGACAAGGAAGCACAGATACGCAGTATTTT. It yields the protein CASSGDRQGSTDTQYF. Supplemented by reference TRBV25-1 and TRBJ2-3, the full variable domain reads EADIYQTPRYLVIGTGKKITLECSQTMGHDKMYWYQQDPGMELHLIHYSYGVNSTEKGDLSSESTVSRIRTEHFPLTLESARPSHTSQYLCASSGDRQGSTDTQYFGPGTRLTVL.